The TCR beta chain described here comes from a study of shared clonotypes between healthy human individuals. Across the whole study: Per-donor plates numbered three CD4 naive, three CD4 memory, two CD8 naive and one CD8 memory.

Positively selected for CCR7, the CD45RO-negative cells used as naive CD8 cells excluded terminally differentiated effector memory CD45RA+ cells. The method was immunoSEQ multiplex PCR; TCRdb's version includes in-frame clones alone and lacks a portion of them. The repertoire holds about 700,000 clones, with about 90% as singletons. This CDR3 has 21 amino acids. Germline trimming cut 3 bases from V and 2 bases from J; bases unmatched to any gene: 20. CDR1 and CDR2 (germline): LNHDA, SQIVND (reference sequence). Sequencing was done on a sample of naive CD8+ T cells sorted from blood. The rearrangement joins TRBV19 to TRBJ2-3, with 10 positions matching TRBD2. The TCR sequence derives from a man under 40 in good health. The CDR3 coding sequence is TGTGCCAGTAGTATCGGATCAATCTATAGCGGGAGGAGGGTTCACACAGATACGCAGTATTTT. Protein product: CASSIGSIYSGRRVHTDTQYF.